This T cell receptor beta chain appears in the sequencing data of a study of T cells in women clearing cervical HPV infection (dated by TCRdb to 2016 to 2019). For the study in its entirety: The cases were roughly 23 women with histologically confirmed HPV16-related CIN3 or worse, and 2 of those women had invasive cancers. Since HLA typing was available for only a few women, HLA type could not be ruled out as a confounder. In the parent cohort, roughly 10,000 women aged 18 or older were enrolled in Guanacaste, Costa Rica, during about 1992 to 1994 and were followed for six to seven years. Median age was about 35 years in cases versus roughly 37 in controls, and baseline characteristics did not differ significantly. For cases, the median interval between lesion detection and blood sampling was about 140 days, with an interquartile range of roughly 80 to 200 days. As quality controls, five blinded duplicates were added to each group, bringing the total to roughly 60 samples made up of around 50 participants and some ten replicates. Cases were matched to controls by age within five years and by the year the sample was collected. Blood from cases was collected at the visit at which the lesion was first identified, whereas blood from controls was collected once infection was no longer detected. The controls were 25 or so women whose single incident HPV16 infection cleared within 12 months with no development of precancer or cancer. Nested within Costa Rica's Guanacaste HPV Natural History Study, an exploratory proof-of-principle case-control study compared TCR repertoires across cervical HPV16 outcomes.

Reading the germline V gene gives CDR1 SNHLY and CDR2 FYNNEI. The CDR3 covers 16 residues, taking in both the cysteine and the phenylalanine. The DNA covers only part of the CDR3, 39 bases in frame from base 1. Trimming takes 2 bases off V and 0 bases off J; junction bases not matched to a gene: 3. TCR beta CDR3 regions were amplified by multiplex PCR from an average of about 1,100 ng genomic DNA per sample using the immunoSEQ assay. The assay corrected primer bias using a complete synthetic TCR repertoire to establish an amplification baseline. The amplicons were sequenced using the Illumina platform. Regarding the original processing steps: Sequences were error-corrected by clustering with frequency ratios and a modified nearest-neighbor algorithm and were then analyzed in the immunoSEQ Analyzer with IMGT gene definitions. TCR richness and evenness were averaged over 20 rarefaction repeats at each rarefaction depth, excluding samples with fewer sequences than the depth. Wilcoxon rank sum tests with FDR correction were used to compare V, D and J gene relative abundances between the groups. For the blinded duplicates, the intraclass correlation was 95% to 97% for TCR richness and averaged 76.4% across about 67 gene segments. TCRdb mirrors the immuneACCESS table, restricted to in-frame sequences. Some clones are absent from its copies; in checked studies, under half trace to an unresolved V gene, and the reason for the others is unknown. Clone size and the V and J calls come from that table; the DNA yielded D and trimming. In this sample's table one finds around 20,000 clones. Less than 6.5% of the sample is taken by the ten largest.

Broad study findings and their caveats: Because T-cell numbers per sample were unknown, differences in richness could reflect varying T-cell content rather than repertoire biology. TRBV6-7 relative abundance was lower in cases than in controls (around 0.11% versus 0.15%; Bonferroni P = 0.0008). By combining richness with V gene abundances, random forest classifiers separated cases from controls with an estimated AUC of 0.75 to 0.9. The cross-sectional design could not show whether associations preceded infection or resulted from it; effector/memory subsets and HPV-specific T cells were not isolated. CIN3+ cases had significantly higher TCR repertoire richness than controls across sequencing depths, but evenness did not differ between the groups.

Every participant had a single incident cervical HPV16 infection, and women with prevalent HPV16 infections were excluded. Cervical HPV DNA was detected with MY09/MY11 PCR, and genotyping was done by dot-blot hybridization. Approximately 16 mL of heparinized blood were centrifuged, and the buffy coat was split into aliquots, frozen at -30 degrees C, and then kept at -80 degrees C. QIAGEN kits were used to extract genomic DNA from the buffy coat specimens. About this clone: The antigen it binds to is not known. The read ends 3 residues shy of where the CDR3 ends; the end is completed using the germline J gene.

The sequence was obtained from a woman between 18 and 75 years old with a cervical HPV16 infection that either progressed to CIN3+ or cleared (not recorded which). The V gene is TRBV2 and the J gene is TRBJ2-4, with 8 bases matching TRBD2. The sample was blood buffy coat. The CDR3 DNA, read in part, is TGTGCCAGCAGTGAATCGCGGGGGGCAGCCAAAAACATT. Protein translation: CASSESRGAAKNI. The full CDR3 protein reads CASSESRGAAKNIQYF.